This record concerns one T cell receptor (beta chain) sequence. What it binds is unknown. This entry is derived from a study of CD8+CD57+ T cells in acquired aplastic anemia. The wider study: The study obtained an average of roughly 3 ug of DNA from sorted CD4+ and CD8+ cells.

Investigators profiled TCR beta VDJ and CDR3 from genomic DNA template. TCRdb used MiXCR to reprocess the reads, holding one entry per CDR3 protein. The repertoire has 150,000 to 200,000 distinct CDR3 sequences, under 75% of them found once; the top ten carry about 41%. Findings of the study overall: The CD8+ Simpson's diversity of patients and controls was not significantly different. Shared by patients and controls, almost 30 CD8+ CDR3s were abundant in patients.

The sample was sorted CD4+, CD8+, or CD8+CD57+ T cells (not recorded which) from PBMCs. This receptor was identified in a human donor in good health.

The CDR3 is CAISATGYGYTF. The CDR3 region has the DNA TGTGCCATCAGTGCGACGGGCTATGGCTACACCTTC. The chain has TRBV10-3 and TRBJ1-2, with no clear D. The CDR3 has 12 residues. Trimming removed 4 bases at V and 4 bases at J, with 7 bases between. From germline, CDR1 is ENHRY and CDR2 SYGVKD.